This TCR beta chain was identified during a study of blood T cells in healthy people across ages. Study-wide findings and caveats: Investigators treated diversity estimates from one million T cells as underestimates.

A J-beta primer mix and a sample-barcoded 5' primer were used in a second PCR of about 7 to 12 cycles. One entry per CDR3 protein, called by TCRdb with MiXCR from the 5' RACE reads. This table holds 450,000 to 650,000 distinct CDR3 sequences, about 25% found once. A word on this clonotype: The antigen remains undetermined.

Trimming stripped 0 bases from V and 4 bases from J, with 6 bases between. Germline values: CDR1 MGHDK, CDR2 SYGVNS. The CDR3 spans 13 residues. These data also featured in a second study, about T cells of mothers and their children. This second study says: Donors were three healthy Caucasian mothers and their six children. Over 8 million TCR beta CDR3 reads were obtained from each mother, and 3 million to 3.5 million from each child.

The chain is built from TRBV25-1 and TRBJ2-5; D gene uncertain. The clonotype was recovered from a boy aged 5-17 years in good health. The sample taken for sequencing was blood. The CDR3 sequence is CASSEYDGETQYF. CDR3 nucleotides: TGTGCCAGCAGTGAATATGATGGAGAGACCCAGTACTTC.